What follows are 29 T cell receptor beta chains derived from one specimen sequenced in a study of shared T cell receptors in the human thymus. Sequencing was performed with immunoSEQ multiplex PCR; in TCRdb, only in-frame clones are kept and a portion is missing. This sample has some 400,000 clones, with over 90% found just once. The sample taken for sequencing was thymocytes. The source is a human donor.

Here the CDR3 DNA reads TGTGCCATCAGGAAGGACAGGGGGCTCCAAGAGACCCAGTACTTC. Residues: CAIRKDRGLQETQYF. The chain joins TRBV10-3 to TRBJ2-5, with 11 nucleotides matching TRBD1. The CDR3 runs to 15 residues. Germline-derived CDR1 and CDR2 are ENHRY and SYGVKD. The ends lost 6 bases at V and 1 base at J; junction bases unmatched: 4.

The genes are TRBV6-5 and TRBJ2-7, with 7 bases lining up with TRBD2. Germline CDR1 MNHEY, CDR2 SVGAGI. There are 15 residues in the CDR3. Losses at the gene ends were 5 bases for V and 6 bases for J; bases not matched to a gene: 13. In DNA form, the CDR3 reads TGTGCCAGCAGTCCTTGGACTAGTAGAAGGCTCGAGCAGTACTTC. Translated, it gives CASSPWTSRRLEQYF.

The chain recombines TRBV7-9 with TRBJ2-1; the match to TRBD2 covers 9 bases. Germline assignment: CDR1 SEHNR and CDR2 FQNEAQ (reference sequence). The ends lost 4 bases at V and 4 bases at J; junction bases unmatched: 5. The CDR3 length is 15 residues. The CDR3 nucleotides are TGTGCCAGCAGCTCTCCTAGCGGGAAGTACAATGAGCAGTTCTTC. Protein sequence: CASSSPSGKYNEQFF.

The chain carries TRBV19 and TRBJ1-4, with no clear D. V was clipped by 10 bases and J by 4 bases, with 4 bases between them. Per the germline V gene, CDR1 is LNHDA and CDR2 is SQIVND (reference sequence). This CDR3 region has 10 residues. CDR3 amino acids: CATYNEKLFF. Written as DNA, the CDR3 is TGTGCCACATATAATGAAAAACTGTTTTTT. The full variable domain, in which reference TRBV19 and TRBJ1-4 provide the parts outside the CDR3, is DGGITQSPKYLFRKEGQNVTLSCEQNLNHDAMYWYRQDPGQGLRLIYYSQIVNDFQKGDIAEGYSVSREKKESFPLTVTSAQKNPTAFYLCATYNEKLFFGSGTQLSVL.

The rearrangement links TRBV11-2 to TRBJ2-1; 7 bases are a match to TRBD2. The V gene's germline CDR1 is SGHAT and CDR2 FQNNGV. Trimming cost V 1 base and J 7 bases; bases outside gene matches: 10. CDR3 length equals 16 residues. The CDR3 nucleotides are TGTGCCAGCAGCTTAGTTCGCCGACTAGCAGGAAATGAGCAGTTCTTC. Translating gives CASSLVRRLAGNEQFF.

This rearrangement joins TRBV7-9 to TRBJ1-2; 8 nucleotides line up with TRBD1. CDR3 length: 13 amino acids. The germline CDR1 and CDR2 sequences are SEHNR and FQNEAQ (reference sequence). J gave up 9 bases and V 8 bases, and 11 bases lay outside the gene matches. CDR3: CASDRGGAECYTF. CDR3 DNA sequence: TGTGCCAGCGACAGGGGAGGAGCTGAATGCTACACCTTC.

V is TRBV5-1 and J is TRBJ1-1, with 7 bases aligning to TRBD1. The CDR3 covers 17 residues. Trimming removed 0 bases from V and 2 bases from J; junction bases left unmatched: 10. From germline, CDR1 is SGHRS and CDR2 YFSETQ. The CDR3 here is CASSLDPGQHINTEAFF. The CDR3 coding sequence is TGCGCCAGCAGCTTGGATCCGGGACAGCACATCAACACTGAAGCTTTCTTT.

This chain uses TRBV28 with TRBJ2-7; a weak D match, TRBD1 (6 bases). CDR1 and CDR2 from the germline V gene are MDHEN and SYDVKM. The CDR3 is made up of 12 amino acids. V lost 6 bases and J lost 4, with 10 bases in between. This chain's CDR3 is CASSKQGYEQYF. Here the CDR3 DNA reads TGTGCCAGCAGCAAGCAGGGGTACGAGCAGTACTTC.

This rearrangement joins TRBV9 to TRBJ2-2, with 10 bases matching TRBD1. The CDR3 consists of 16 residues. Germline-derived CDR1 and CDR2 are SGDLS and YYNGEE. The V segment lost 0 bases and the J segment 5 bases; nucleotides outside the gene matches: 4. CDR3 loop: CASSVGRGQGTGELFF. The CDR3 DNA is TGTGCCAGCAGCGTAGGTCGGGGACAGGGGACCGGGGAGCTGTTTTTT.

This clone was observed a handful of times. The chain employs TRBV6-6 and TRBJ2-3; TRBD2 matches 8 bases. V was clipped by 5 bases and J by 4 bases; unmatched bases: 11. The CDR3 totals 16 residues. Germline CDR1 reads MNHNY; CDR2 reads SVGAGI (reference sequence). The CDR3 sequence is CASSPLSGGPADTQYF. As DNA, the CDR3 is TGTGCCAGCAGTCCTCTCTCGGGAGGGCCGGCAGATACGCAGTATTTT.

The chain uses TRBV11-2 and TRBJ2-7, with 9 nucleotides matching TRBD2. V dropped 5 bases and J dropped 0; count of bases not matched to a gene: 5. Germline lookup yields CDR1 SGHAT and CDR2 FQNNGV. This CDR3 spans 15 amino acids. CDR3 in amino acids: CASSLRTSVSYEQYF. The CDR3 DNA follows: TGTGCCAGCAGCCTCCGGACTAGCGTCTCCTACGAGCAGTACTTC.

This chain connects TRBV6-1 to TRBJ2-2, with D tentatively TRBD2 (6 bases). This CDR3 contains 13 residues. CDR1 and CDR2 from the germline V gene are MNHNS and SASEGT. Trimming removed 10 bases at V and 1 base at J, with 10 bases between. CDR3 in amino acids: CATVGGNTGELFF. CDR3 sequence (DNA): TGTGCCACAGTGGGGGGGAACACCGGGGAGCTGTTTTTT.

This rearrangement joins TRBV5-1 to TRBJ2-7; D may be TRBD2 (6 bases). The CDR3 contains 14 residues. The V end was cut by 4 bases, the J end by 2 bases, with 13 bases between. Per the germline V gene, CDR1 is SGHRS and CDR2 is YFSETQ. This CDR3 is CASSTDYYTYEQYF. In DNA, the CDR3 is TGCGCCAGCAGCACGGACTACTATACCTACGAGCAGTACTTC.

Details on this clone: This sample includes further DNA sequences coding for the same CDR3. CDR3 amino acids: CASSIAGGRTEAFF. DNA of the CDR3: TGTGCCAGTAGTATTGCAGGGGGCCGTACTGAAGCTTTCTTT. The chain uses TRBV19 and TRBJ1-1, with 8 nucleotides matching TRBD1. The J segment lost 5 bases and the V segment lost 3 bases, leaving 5 bases of the junction unmatched. The CDR3 loop spans 14 amino acids. CDR1 LNHDA and CDR2 SQIVND come from the germline V gene (reference sequence).

As DNA, the CDR3 is TGTGCCAGTAGGGCCACCGGGACAAACTATGGCTACACCTTC. This encodes CASRATGTNYGYTF. J is TRBJ1-2 and V is TRBV19; D may be TRBD1 (6 bases). V gave up 6 bases and J gave up 2 bases, with 13 bases separating them. The CDR3 length is 14 residues. Germline CDR1 LNHDA, CDR2 SQIVND (reference sequence).

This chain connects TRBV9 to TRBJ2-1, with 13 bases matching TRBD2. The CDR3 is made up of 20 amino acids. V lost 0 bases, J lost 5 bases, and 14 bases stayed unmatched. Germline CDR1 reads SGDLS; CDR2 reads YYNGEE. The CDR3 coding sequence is TGTGCCAGCAGCGTAGAAGCACTAGCGGGAGGGGGAACTATGCACAATGAGCAGTTCTTC. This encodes CASSVEALAGGGTMHNEQFF. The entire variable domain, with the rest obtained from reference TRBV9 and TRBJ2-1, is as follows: DSGVTQTPKHLITATGQRVTLRCSPRSGDLSVYWYQQSLDQGLQFLIQYYNGEERAKGNILERFSAQQFPDLHSELNLSSLELGDSALYFCASSVEALAGGGTMHNEQFFGPGTRLTVL.

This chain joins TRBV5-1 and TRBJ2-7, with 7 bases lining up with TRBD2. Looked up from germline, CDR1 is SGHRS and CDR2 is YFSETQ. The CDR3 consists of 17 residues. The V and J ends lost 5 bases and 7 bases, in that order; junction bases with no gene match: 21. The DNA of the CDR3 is TGCGCCAGCAGTCCCATATCGGGGACCGCTCCGCGGGGGGAGCAGTACTTC. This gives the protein CASSPISGTAPRGEQYF. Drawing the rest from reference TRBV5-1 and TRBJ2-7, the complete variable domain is KAGVTQTPRYLIKTRGQQVTLSCSPISGHRSVSWYQQTPGQGLQFLFEYFSETQRNKGNFPGRFSGRQFSNSRSEMNVSTLELGDSALYLCASSPISGTAPRGEQYFGPGTRLTVT.

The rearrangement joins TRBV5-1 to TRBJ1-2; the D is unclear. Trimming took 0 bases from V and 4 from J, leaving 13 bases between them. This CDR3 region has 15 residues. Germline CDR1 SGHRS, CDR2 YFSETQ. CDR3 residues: CASSLASPGLYGYTF. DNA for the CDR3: TGCGCCAGCAGCTTGGCATCCCCCGGACTCTATGGCTACACCTTC.

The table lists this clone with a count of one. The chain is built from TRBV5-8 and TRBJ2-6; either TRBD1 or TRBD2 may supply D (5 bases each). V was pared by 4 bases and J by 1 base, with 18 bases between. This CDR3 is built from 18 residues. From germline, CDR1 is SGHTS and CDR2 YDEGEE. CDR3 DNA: TGTGCCAGCAGCCCGTCCCCCCTTGGGGGATCTGGGGCCAACGTCCTGACTTTC. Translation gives CASSPSPLGGSGANVLTF.

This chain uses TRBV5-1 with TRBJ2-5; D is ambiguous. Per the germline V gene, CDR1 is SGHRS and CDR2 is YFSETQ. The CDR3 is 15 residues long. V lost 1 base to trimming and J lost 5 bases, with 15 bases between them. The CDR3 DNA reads TGCGCCAGCAGCTTGATAACACGGGTAGGGGAGACCCAGTACTTC. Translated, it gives CASSLITRVGETQYF. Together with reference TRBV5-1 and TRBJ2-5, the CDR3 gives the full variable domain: KAGVTQTPRYLIKTRGQQVTLSCSPISGHRSVSWYQQTPGQGLQFLFEYFSETQRNKGNFPGRFSGRQFSNSRSEMNVSTLELGDSALYLCASSLITRVGETQYFGPGTRLLVL.

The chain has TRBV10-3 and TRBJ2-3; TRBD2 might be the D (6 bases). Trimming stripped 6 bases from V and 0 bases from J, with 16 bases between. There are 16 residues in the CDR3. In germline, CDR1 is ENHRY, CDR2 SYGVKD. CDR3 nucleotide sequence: TGTGCCATCAGCGACCCGGGAGCGAACAGCACAGATACGCAGTATTTT. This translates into CAISDPGANSTDTQYF.

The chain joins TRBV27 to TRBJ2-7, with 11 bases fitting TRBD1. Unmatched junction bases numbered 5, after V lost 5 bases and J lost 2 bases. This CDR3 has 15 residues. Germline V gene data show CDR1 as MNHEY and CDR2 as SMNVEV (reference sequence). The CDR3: CASSIQGQGAYEQYF. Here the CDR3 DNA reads TGTGCCAGCAGTATCCAGGGACAGGGGGCCTACGAGCAGTACTTC.

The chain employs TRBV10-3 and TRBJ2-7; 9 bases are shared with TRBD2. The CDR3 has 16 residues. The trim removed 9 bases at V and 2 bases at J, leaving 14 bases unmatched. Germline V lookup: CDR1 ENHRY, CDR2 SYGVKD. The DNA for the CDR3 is TGTGCCATACTCGGGAGGGCTAGCGGGGAACCCTACGAGCAGTACTTC. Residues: CAILGRASGEPYEQYF.

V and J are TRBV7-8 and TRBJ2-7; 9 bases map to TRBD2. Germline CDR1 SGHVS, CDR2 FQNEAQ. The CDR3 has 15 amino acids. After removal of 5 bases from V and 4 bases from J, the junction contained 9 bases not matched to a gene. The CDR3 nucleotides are TGTGCCAGCAGCCCAACTAGCGGGCCTACTTACGAGCAGTACTTC. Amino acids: CASSPTSGPTYEQYF.

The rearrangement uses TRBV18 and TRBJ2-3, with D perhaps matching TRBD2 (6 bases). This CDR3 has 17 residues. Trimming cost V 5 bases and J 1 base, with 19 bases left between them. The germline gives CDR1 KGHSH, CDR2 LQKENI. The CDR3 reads CASSGGEPGLRTDTQYF. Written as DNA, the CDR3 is TGTGCCAGCTCAGGAGGGGAGCCGGGACTTCGCACAGATACGCAGTATTTT.

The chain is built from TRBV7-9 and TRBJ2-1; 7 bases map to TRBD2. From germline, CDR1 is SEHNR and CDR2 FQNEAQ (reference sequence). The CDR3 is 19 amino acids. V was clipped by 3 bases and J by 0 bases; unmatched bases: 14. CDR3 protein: CASSFIKPTSPLSYNEQFF. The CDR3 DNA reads TGTGCCAGCAGCTTCATAAAACCGACTAGCCCTCTCTCCTACAATGAGCAGTTCTTC.

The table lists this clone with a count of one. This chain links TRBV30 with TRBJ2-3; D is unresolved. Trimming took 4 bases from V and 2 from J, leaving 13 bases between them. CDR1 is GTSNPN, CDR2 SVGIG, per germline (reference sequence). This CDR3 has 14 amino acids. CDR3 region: CAWTGAPFTDTQYF. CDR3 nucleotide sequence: TGTGCCTGGACTGGAGCGCCATTCACAGATACGCAGTATTTT.

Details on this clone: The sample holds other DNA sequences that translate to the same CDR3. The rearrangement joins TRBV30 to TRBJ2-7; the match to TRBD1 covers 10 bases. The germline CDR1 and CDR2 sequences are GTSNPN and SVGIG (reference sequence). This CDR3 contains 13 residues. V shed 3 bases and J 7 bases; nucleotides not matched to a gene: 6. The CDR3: CAWSRQGAEEQYF. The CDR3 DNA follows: TGTGCCTGGAGCAGACAGGGGGCAGAAGAGCAGTACTTC.

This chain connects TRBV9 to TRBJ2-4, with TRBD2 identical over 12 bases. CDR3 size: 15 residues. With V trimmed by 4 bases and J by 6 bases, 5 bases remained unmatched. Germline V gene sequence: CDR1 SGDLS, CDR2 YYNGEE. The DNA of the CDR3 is TGTGCCAGCAGCCCCCGGACTAGCGGGGCAAACATTCAGTACTTC. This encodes CASSPRTSGANIQYF.